A selection of T cell receptor beta chains follows, all from one sample in a study of T cell changes during pregnancy in multiple sclerosis. Only in-frame clones appear in the TCRdb table, and some are missing; sequencing was by immunoSEQ multiplex PCR. The repertoire holds tens of thousands of clones, with about 89% as singletons. The material sequenced was CD4+ T cells from peripheral blood mononuclear cells, taken before pregnancy. The receptors stem from a female donor with multiple sclerosis, enrolled in a pregnancy study. Both conserved end residues are part of each CDR3. D genes are given only for firm matches. Where a row states a size, it is once, few, many or the class of an expanded clone; other rows omit it.

j_gene | d_gene | abundance | v_gene | CDR3nt | CDR3aa
TRBJ1-1 | - | - | TRBV18 | TGTGCCAGCTCATCCCTCTCGAACACTGAAGCTTTCTTT | CASSSLSNTEAFF
TRBJ2-7 | TRBD2 | - | TRBV19 | TGTGCCAGTAGTATGGGGCGGGGGTTCACCTACGAGCAGTACTTC | CASSMGRGFTYEQYF
TRBJ2-7 | TRBD1 | few | TRBV7-3 | TGTGCCAGCAGCTTAGCCCCCGGGACAGCCTACGAGCAGTACTTC | CASSLAPGTAYEQYF
TRBJ2-7 | - | - | TRBV4-3 | TGCGCCACCATAGACGAGCAGTACTTC | CATIDEQYF
TRBJ1-2 | TRBD1 | - | TRBV6-6 | TGTACCAGCGCCCGCGGACAGGGCTACTATGGCTACACCTTC | CTSARGQGYYGYTF
TRBJ2-1 | - | - | TRBV25-1 | TGTGCCAGCAGTGACTATAATGAGCAGTTCTTC | CASSDYNEQFF
TRBJ2-4 | - | - | TRBV29-1 | TGCAGCGTTGATGAGACGGGTGGGGCTTTCTCTGCCAAAAACATTCAGTACTTC | CSVDETGGAFSAKNIQYF
TRBJ1-4 | - | - | TRBV6-1 | TGTGCCGGACGGGGGGGGCTAACCGAAAAACTGTTTTTT | CAGRGGLTEKLFF
TRBJ2-5 | - | - | TRBV5-4 | TGTGCCAGCAGCTTGCCGGGTACAGAGACCCAGTACTTC | CASSLPGTETQYF
TRBJ2-5 | - | - | TRBV5-1 | TGCGCCAGCACGGGGCAAGAGACCCAGTACTTC | CASTGQETQYF